This T cell receptor (beta chain) emerged from a study of shared clonotypes between healthy human individuals. The table came from immunoSEQ multiplex PCR; TCRdb's copy has only in-frame clones and leaves some out. The table records some 2,500,000 clones, about 90% of them present only once. Germline values: CDR1 SGHAT, CDR2 FQNNGV. Losses at the gene ends were 6 bases for V and 8 bases for J; bases not matched to a gene: 7. The CDR3 is 14 amino acids. Negatively enriched CD4+ T cells were divided by CD45RA into naive and memory. The chain joins TRBV11-2 to TRBJ1-4; TRBD1 matches at 9 bases. Sequencing was done on a sample of naive CD4+ T cells from PBMCs. Subset here: CD45RA+ positively selected. The origin of this receptor is a man younger than 35 in good health. Some clones in this sample may be carry-over from other donors' samples. CDR3 loop: CASRDRGFGEKLFF. Here the CDR3 DNA reads TGTGCCAGCAGAGACAGGGGGTTCGGAGAAAAACTGTTTTTT.